This entry lists 15 T cell receptor beta chains sequenced from one sample in a study of cytomegalovirus exposure and HLA in healthy donors listed by TCRdb under 2017. Preparation of the library involved the immunoSEQ multiplex PCR assay. The source is immuneACCESS, and TCRdb retained only in-frame sequences with V and J called. Part of the clones is not carried over; for the studies checked, unresolved V genes explain less than half of this, and the remainder is unexplained. The sample table records roughly 200,000 clones; around nine tenths of these occur just once. The ten biggest clones cover 6% to 8% of the sample. Sequenced: PBMCs. All receptors come from a man aged 25-40 years in good health and CMV-seropositive.

A remark on this clone: The same CDR3 can be traced to other DNA sequences in this sample. The rearrangement links TRBV6-5 to TRBJ1-2, with D possibly being TRBD1 (6 bases). In germline, CDR1 is MNHEY, CDR2 SVGAGI. CDR3 size: 13 residues. V was trimmed by 6 bases and J by 2 bases, leaving 10 bases between them. The CDR3 loop is CASRPGQNYGYTF. Written as DNA, the CDR3 is TGTGCCAGCAGACCTGGACAGAACTATGGCTACACCTTC.

The chain combines TRBV7-3 with TRBJ2-1; 9 nucleotides align to TRBD1. V shed 6 bases, J shed 7 bases, and the junction held 4 bases outside the gene matches. The length of the CDR3 is 13 residues. CDR1 SGHTA and CDR2 FQGTGA come from the germline V gene. The CDR3 DNA reads as TGTGCCAGCAGGCCCGGGACAGGGAATGAGCAGTTCTTC. It encodes CASRPGTGNEQFF.

This CDR3 is CARTGTSGNSYEQYF. CDR3 nucleotides: TGTGCCAGGACCGGGACTAGCGGGAACTCCTACGAGCAGTACTTC. The chain links TRBV2 to TRBJ2-7, with 13 bases that match TRBD2. After removal of 9 bases from V and 0 bases from J, the junction contained 5 bases not matched to a gene. The germline V gene has CDR1 SNHLY and CDR2 FYNNEI. This CDR3 region has 15 residues.

V usage is TRBV28 and J usage is TRBJ1-2; 9 nucleotides agree with TRBD1. Germline CDR1 MDHEN, CDR2 SYDVKM. V was clipped by 5 bases and J by 6 bases; unmatched bases: 13. The CDR3 consists of 16 residues. The CDR3 DNA reads as TGTGCCAGCAGTGTTCTGGGGGACAGGGCTCAAGATGGCTACACCTTC. Translated, it gives CASSVLGDRAQDGYTF.

The rearrangement links TRBV7-9 to TRBJ2-7, with D possibly TRBD2 on 5 matching bases. The V end lost 5 bases, the J end lost 2 bases, and 10 bases lay between the germline ends. Per the germline V gene, CDR1 is SEHNR and CDR2 is FQNEAQ (reference sequence). The CDR3 consists of 13 residues. The DNA for the CDR3 is TGTGCCAGCAGCCGGGATAGCGCCTACGAGCAGTACTTC. This translates into CASSRDSAYEQYF.

The V call is TRBV30, the J call TRBJ1-6; no clear D. Germline CDR1 and CDR2: GTSNPN and SVGIG (reference sequence). The CDR3 extends over 15 amino acids. Trimming removed 0 bases at V and 7 bases at J, with 13 bases between. Here the CDR3 reads CAWSVRKGRNSPLHF. CDR3 in DNA: TGTGCCTGGAGTGTTCGCAAAGGGCGGAATTCACCCCTCCACTTT.

J is TRBJ2-1 and V is TRBV2, with D perhaps assigned TRBD1 or TRBD2 (6 bases each). Trimming removed 8 bases at V and 9 bases at J, with 23 bases between. The CDR3 has 15 amino acids. Per the germline V gene, CDR1 is SNHLY and CDR2 is FYNNEI. CDR3 protein: CASRPGAMPPIEQFF. In DNA form, the CDR3 reads TGTGCCAGCCGGCCGGGGGCCATGCCGCCAATTGAGCAGTTCTTC.

The chain couples TRBV7-3 to TRBJ2-7; D may be TRBD1 (5 bases). The germline V and J ends were trimmed by 2 bases and 0 bases, with 11 bases remaining between them. The germline V gene has CDR1 SGHTA and CDR2 FQGTGA. This CDR3 contains 15 residues. This CDR3 reads CASSLFPDNSYEQYF. The CDR3 nucleotides read TGTGCCAGCAGCTTATTCCCGGACAACTCCTACGAGCAGTACTTC.

The chain uses TRBV10-3 and TRBJ2-2; D is possibly TRBD1 (5 bases). Trimming took off 4 bases at V and 4 bases at J, with 10 bases between the two ends. The CDR3 is 14 residues long. The germline V gene has CDR1 ENHRY and CDR2 SYGVKD. The CDR3 is CAISVQGSTGELFF. The CDR3 bases are TGTGCCATCAGTGTTCAGGGTAGCACCGGGGAGCTGTTTTTT.

The V call is TRBV15, the J call TRBJ2-7, with 8 bases fitting TRBD2. CDR1 is LNHNV, CDR2 YYDKDF, per germline (reference sequence). The CDR3 extends over 16 amino acids. The junction had 7 bases not matched to a gene; V was cut back by 3 bases and J by 0 bases. CDR3 DNA sequence: TGTGCCACCAGCAGGAAGGGTAGCGGGATCTCCTACGAGCAGTACTTC. This translates into CATSRKGSGISYEQYF.

This clone was seen just once. V is TRBV19 and J is TRBJ1-5; D unresolved. Germline lookup yields CDR1 LNHDA and CDR2 SQIVND (reference sequence). V lost 3 bases, J lost 5 bases, and 8 bases lay in between. The CDR3 length is 13 residues. CDR3 sequence reads: CASSISYHQPQHF. CDR3 DNA sequence: TGTGCCAGTAGTATCTCTTATCATCAGCCCCAGCATTTT.

This chain connects TRBV27 to TRBJ2-6; D uncertain. The V gene's germline CDR1 is MNHEY and CDR2 SMNVEV (reference sequence). V was shortened by 4 bases and J by 0 bases, with 4 bases between the two germline ends. The CDR3 loop spans 14 amino acids. The CDR3 region is CASSSLSGANVLTF. The CDR3 DNA reads TGTGCCAGCAGTTCCCTCTCTGGGGCCAACGTCCTGACTTTC.

J is TRBJ2-5 and V is TRBV2, with 15 nucleotides matching TRBD2. CDR3 length: 16 residues. J gave up 5 bases and V 6 bases, and 7 bases lay outside the gene matches. Germline-derived CDR1 and CDR2 are SNHLY and FYNNEI. The chain's CDR3 is CASRPRTSGGAETQYF. CDR3 nucleotide sequence: TGTGCCAGCAGACCCAGGACTAGCGGGGGGGCGGAGACCCAGTACTTC.

The V call is TRBV7-2, the J call TRBJ2-3; 9 bases agree with TRBD1. The CDR3 sequence is 18 residues long. Germline CDR1 is SGHTA and CDR2 is FQGNSA. Trimming cost V 2 bases and J 1 base; bases outside gene matches: 10. The DNA for the CDR3 is TGTGCCAGCAGCTTATTTGAAAACCGGGACAGGGGCACAGATACGCAGTATTTT. Its translation is CASSLFENRDRGTDTQYF.

J is TRBJ1-6 and V is TRBV11-3; D possibly corresponds to TRBD1 (5 bases). This CDR3 is 15 amino acids long. Trimming pared 1 base from V and 12 bases from J, leaving 16 bases between. Germline V gives CDR1 SGHNT, CDR2 YENEEA. Here the CDR3 reads CASSLGQGGVIPLHF. Written as DNA, the CDR3 is TGTGCCAGCAGCTTAGGGCAGGGAGGCGTTATACCCCTCCACTTT.